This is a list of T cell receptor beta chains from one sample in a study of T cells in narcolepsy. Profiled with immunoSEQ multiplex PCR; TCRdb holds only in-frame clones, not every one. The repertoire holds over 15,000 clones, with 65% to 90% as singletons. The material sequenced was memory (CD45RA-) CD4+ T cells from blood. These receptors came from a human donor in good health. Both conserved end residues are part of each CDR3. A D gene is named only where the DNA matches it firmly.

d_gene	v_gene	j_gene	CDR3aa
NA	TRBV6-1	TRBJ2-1	CASNRPGLANNEQFF
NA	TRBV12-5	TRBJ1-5	CASGLGGDQPQHF
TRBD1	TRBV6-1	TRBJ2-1	CASRPTGGEQFF
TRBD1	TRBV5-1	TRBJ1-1	CASSGYTGQANTEAFF
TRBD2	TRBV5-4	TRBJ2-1	CASSPGTSGGIYNEQFF
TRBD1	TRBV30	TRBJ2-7	CAWNRQGYEQYF
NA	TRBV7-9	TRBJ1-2	CASSLGAVTGYTF
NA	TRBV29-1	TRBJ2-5	CSVELPGTQETQYF
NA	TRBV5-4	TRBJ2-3	CASSSRAGTDTQYF
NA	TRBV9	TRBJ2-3	CASSRGDGTSQYF
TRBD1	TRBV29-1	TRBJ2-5	CSVHPQGAPKTQYF
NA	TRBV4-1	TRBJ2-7	CASSYTLAVISYEQYF
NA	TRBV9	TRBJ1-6	CASSLGAWDSPLHF
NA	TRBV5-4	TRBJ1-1	CASSTERAEAFF
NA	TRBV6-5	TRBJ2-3	CASSSPGGTSTDTQYF
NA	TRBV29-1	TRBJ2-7	CSALTGVRSYEQYF
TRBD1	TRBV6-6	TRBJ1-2	CASSPQGPPYGYTF
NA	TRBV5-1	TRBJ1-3	CASSLAGGSGNTIYF
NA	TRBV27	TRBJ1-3	CASRITHSGNTIYF
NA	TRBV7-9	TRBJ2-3	CASSFLRGMGADTQYF
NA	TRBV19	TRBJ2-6	CASSIQLNVLTF
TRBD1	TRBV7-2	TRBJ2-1	CASSLAFGTGQFF
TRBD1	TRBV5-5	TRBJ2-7	CASSLVGDSPRQYF
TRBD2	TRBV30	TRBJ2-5	CAWKTSLAGAEGQYF
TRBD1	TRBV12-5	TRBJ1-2	CASGLGQNLLGGGYTF
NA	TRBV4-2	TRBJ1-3	CASSQEGFSKGRISSGNTIYF
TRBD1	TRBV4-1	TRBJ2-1	CASSRTQGGSSYNEQFF